The 28 T cell receptor beta chains reported below all come from one sample, sequenced in a study of shared clonotypes between healthy human individuals (dated by TCRdb to about 2020). The method was the immunoSEQ multiplex PCR assay. TCRdb provides this immuneACCESS table in a form limited to in-frame rearrangements. Some clones are lacking; in checked studies, under half of them reflect an unresolved V gene, and why the rest are absent is not known. For this sample there are 2 million to 2.5 million clones; 93% appear just once. Jointly, the top ten make up approximately 0.36% of the sample. The specimen was naive CD4+ T cells from PBMCs. Read against the paper, the sample's cell subset or site label means: CD45RA+ positively selected. These receptors all stem from a man between 18 and 29 years old in good health. Some clones in this sample may be carry-over from other donors' samples.

This clone occurred once. The J gene is TRBJ2-1, the V gene TRBV15; no clear D. The germline V gene has CDR1 LNHNV and CDR2 YYDKDF (reference sequence). This CDR3 has 11 residues. Trimming took off 3 bases at V and 9 bases at J, with 6 bases between the two ends. The CDR3 loop reads CATSSQREQFF. The CDR3 DNA is TGTGCCACCAGCAGCCAGCGTGAGCAGTTCTTC.

This clone appeared a single time. The chain's CDR3 is CAISTPTSGSYEQYF. The CDR3 nucleotides read TGTGCCATCAGTACCCCGACTAGCGGGAGCTACGAGCAGTACTTC. The V call is TRBV10-3, the J call TRBJ2-7, with 12 bases that match TRBD2. Germline CDR1 and CDR2: ENHRY and SYGVKD. V lost 5 bases, J lost 3 bases, and 5 bases stayed unmatched. The CDR3 has 15 amino acids.

The CDR3 nucleotides are TGCGCCAGCAGCCAAGACCCCCAGGGGCGCCTTGGAGGAGCTTTCTTT. Amino acids: CASSQDPQGRLGGAFF. The chain links TRBV4-1 to TRBJ1-1, with D possibly matching TRBD1 (6 bases). Germline V gene data show CDR1 as MGHRA and CDR2 as YSYEKL. The CDR3 is made up of 16 amino acids. Trimming shortened V by 0 bases and J by 10 bases, and 21 bases separated the two germline ends.

This clone was detected once. Other DNA variants within this sample encode the same CDR3. This chain joins TRBV7-2 and TRBJ2-1; tentative D call: TRBD2 (6 bases). With 1 base removed from V and 7 bases from J, the gap between germline ends came to 8 bases. The CDR3 covers 13 residues. Looked up from germline, CDR1 is SGHTA and CDR2 is FQGNSA. CDR3 coding DNA: TGTGCCAGCAGCTTAGGCCTAGCGAATGAGCAGTTCTTC. The encoded protein is CASSLGLANEQFF. The full variable domain, rest sourced from reference TRBV7-2 and TRBJ2-1, is GAGVSQSPSNKVTEKGKDVELRCDPISGHTALYWYRQSLGQGLEFLIYFQGNSAPDKSGLPSDRFSAERTGGSVSTLTIQRTQQEDSAVYLCASSLGLANEQFFGPGTRLTVL.

The J gene is TRBJ2-7, the V gene TRBV6-1, with 11 bases matching TRBD2. CDR3 length: 15 amino acids. V lost 1 base to trimming and J lost 3 bases; unmatched junction nucleotides: 2. Looked up from germline, CDR1 is MNHNS and CDR2 is SASEGT. The CDR3 DNA follows: TGTGCCAGCAGTGAAGAAACTAGCGGGGGCTACGAGCAGTACTTC. It codes for CASSEETSGGYEQYF.

This clone was seen a handful of times. The CDR3 bases are TGTGCCTGGAGCGACCTCCTCCAGGGGGCCTACGAGCAGTACTTC. It translates to CAWSDLLQGAYEQYF. The chain employs TRBV30 and TRBJ2-7; 7 positions agree with TRBD1. CDR1 is GTSNPN and CDR2 is SVGIG in the germline V gene (reference sequence). Unmatched junction bases numbered 10, after V lost 3 bases and J lost 2 bases. The CDR3 length is 15 residues.

The chain recombines TRBV5-8 with TRBJ2-7; 7 bases are shared with TRBD1. CDR1 SGHTS and CDR2 YDEGEE come from the germline V gene. This CDR3 contains 15 residues. The V gene end was trimmed by 0 bases and the J gene end by 6 bases; junction bases not matched to a gene: 9. The CDR3 loop is CASSLGGGRAFEQYF. CDR3 DNA: TGTGCCAGCAGCTTGGGAGGGGGCAGGGCGTTCGAGCAGTACTTC.

This sequence joins TRBV13 and TRBJ1-1; tentatively, D is TRBD1 (6 bases). Germline values: CDR1 PRHDT, CDR2 FYEKMQ (reference sequence). This CDR3 comprises 18 residues. The ends were cut back, 0 bases at V and 2 bases at J, with 19 bases in the middle. In DNA form, the CDR3 reads TGTGCCAGCAGCTTAGGCCTGACAGGTCGGAGGGTAAACACTGAAGCTTTCTTT. This codes for CASSLGLTGRRVNTEAFF.

In this sample, this clone turned up once. The J gene is TRBJ2-1, the V gene TRBV18; D not resolved. With 6 bases removed from V and 2 bases from J, the gap between germline ends came to 14 bases. This CDR3 comprises 15 residues. Germline V gene lookup returns CDR1 KGHSH and CDR2 LQKENI. The CDR3 is CASSSRVGAYNEQFF. The CDR3 coding sequence is TGTGCCAGCTCCTCCCGGGTTGGGGCCTACAATGAGCAGTTCTTC.

The chain couples TRBV7-2 to TRBJ2-2, with D possibly matching TRBD1 (6 bases). This CDR3 contains 17 residues. The germline V gene has CDR1 SGHTA and CDR2 FQGNSA. Trimming took 5 bases from V and 2 from J, leaving 18 bases between them. The CDR3 reads CASSLRGQGPNTGELFF. In nucleotides, the CDR3 is TGTGCCAGCAGCCTCCGAGGGCAGGGGCCTAACACCGGGGAGCTGTTTTTT.

V gene TRBV7-9 combines with J gene TRBJ2-5, with D perhaps matching TRBD1 (6 bases). The CDR3 runs 17 residues. Trimming removed 3 bases from V and 1 base from J, with 18 bases in between. Germline CDR1 and CDR2: SEHNR and FQNEAQ (reference sequence). The CDR3 loop reads CASSLVITWTAQETQYF. For the CDR3, the DNA is TGTGCCAGCAGCTTGGTTATCACTTGGACAGCCCAAGAGACCCAGTACTTC.

The chain joins TRBV7-2 to TRBJ2-1, with 14 positions matching TRBD2. This CDR3 is 16 amino acids long. Trimming removed 4 bases from V and 7 bases from J; junction bases left unmatched: 6. In germline, CDR1 is SGHTA, CDR2 FQGNSA. Here the CDR3 DNA reads TGTGCCAGCAGCTCAAGACTAGCGGGAGGGAAAAATGAGCAGTTCTTC. This translates into CASSSRLAGGKNEQFF.

This chain connects TRBV5-6 to TRBJ1-4; D is unclear. V gave up 0 bases and J gave up 8 bases, with 8 bases separating them. Germline V gene data show CDR1 as SGHDT and CDR2 as YYEEEE. The CDR3 contains 13 residues. CDR3 loop: CASSLAGREKLFF. CDR3 in DNA: TGTGCCAGCAGCTTGGCAGGCCGCGAAAAACTGTTTTTT.

The V and J genes are TRBV6-6 and TRBJ2-7; a weak D match, TRBD2 (6 bases). CDR1 is MNHNY, CDR2 SVGAGI, per germline (reference sequence). The CDR3 loop spans 16 amino acids. V lost 4 bases and J lost 3, with 19 bases in between. The CDR3 nucleotides read TGTGCCAGCAGTTCCACCCTTAGCGGTACGATCTACGAGCAGTACTTC. Translated: CASSSTLSGTIYEQYF.

The chain uses TRBV7-9 and TRBJ2-7; 9 bases are a match to TRBD1. This CDR3 contains 19 residues. Trimming cost V 0 bases and J 2 bases; bases outside gene matches: 14. Germline V lookup: CDR1 SEHNR, CDR2 FQNEAQ (reference sequence). In nucleotides, the CDR3 is TGTGCCAGCAGCTTAGCGCATACAGGGGGCGCCCCCTCAACCTACGAGCAGTACTTC. Amino acid sequence: CASSLAHTGGAPSTYEQYF.

The chain links TRBV7-2 to TRBJ2-1; TRBD2 matches 7 bases. Germline V lookup: CDR1 SGHTA, CDR2 FQGNSA. This CDR3 spans 15 amino acids. Trimming took 3 bases from V and 7 from J; bases not matched to a gene: 9. In DNA, the CDR3 is TGTGCCAGCAGCTTCCCGGGACTAACAATAAATGAGCAGTTCTTC. Translated, it gives CASSFPGLTINEQFF.

The chain couples TRBV28 to TRBJ1-6; no clear D. Germline loops: CDR1 MDHEN, CDR2 SYDVKM. This CDR3 is built from 12 residues. V was trimmed by 7 bases and J by 7 bases, leaving 8 bases between them. Here the CDR3 reads CASNGRNSPLHF. The CDR3 bases are TGTGCCAGCAACGGCAGAAATTCACCCCTCCACTTT.

The chain recombines TRBV7-2 with TRBJ2-1, with D possibly being TRBD2 (5 bases). Trimming left V 1 base short and J 4 bases short, with 11 bases between. Germline CDR1 SGHTA, CDR2 FQGNSA. The CDR3 has 15 residues. The CDR3 bases are TGTGCCAGCAGCTTAGGGCTTTCGGGGTACAATGAGCAGTTCTTC. It specifies CASSLGLSGYNEQFF.

For this clone: One end of the junction varies from germline; a read error may be responsible. This sequence joins TRBV5-1 and TRBJ1-4; TRBD1 is a possible D gene (6 bases). Germline CDR1 and CDR2: SGHRS and YFSETQ. This CDR3 spans 15 amino acids. This chain's CDR3 is CASNLEGGSNEKLFF. CDR3 DNA: TGCGCCAGCAACTTGGAGGGGGGTTCTAATGAAAAACTGTTTTTT. Variable domain in full (rest from reference TRBV5-1 and TRBJ1-4): KAGVTQTPRYLIKTRGQQVTLSCSPISGHRSVSWYQQTPGQGLQFLFEYFSETQRNKGNFPGRFSGRQFSNSRSEMNVSTLELGDSALYLCASNLEGGSNEKLFFGSGTQLSVL.

The rearrangement joins TRBV11-2 to TRBJ1-2; 9 nucleotides align to TRBD1. The V gene end was trimmed by 4 bases and the J gene end by 3 bases; junction bases not matched to a gene: 6. CDR1 is SGHAT, CDR2 FQNNGV, per germline. The CDR3 runs to 15 residues. CDR3 nucleotide sequence: TGTGCCAGCAGCTCCTCCCGGGACAGGGACTATGGCTACACCTTC. Translation gives CASSSSRDRDYGYTF.

This clone was seen once. V is TRBV19 and J is TRBJ2-1, with TRBD1 identical over 8 bases. Per germline, CDR1 LNHDA and CDR2 SQIVND (reference sequence). This CDR3 is 16 amino acids long. The V gene end was trimmed by 2 bases and the J gene end by 2 bases; junction bases not matched to a gene: 5. CDR3 region: CASSIQGAAPYNEQFF. The CDR3 bases are TGTGCCAGTAGTATACAGGGGGCGGCTCCCTACAATGAGCAGTTCTTC.

About this clone: This sample also contains other DNA sequences that code for the same CDR3. CDR3 bases: TGCGCCAGCTCGGGGGGAACTAGCACAGATACGCAGTATTTT. It specifies CASSGGTSTDTQYF. The genes are TRBV5-1 and TRBJ2-3; the match to TRBD2 covers 7 bases. CDR1 and CDR2 from the germline V gene are SGHRS and YFSETQ. The CDR3 is 14 amino acids. V trimming: 7 bases; J trimming: 0 bases; junction bases outside the gene matches: 5.

The rearrangement uses TRBV28 and TRBJ2-3; D not certain. Per germline, CDR1 MDHEN and CDR2 SYDVKM. The CDR3 runs to 13 residues. Trimming shortened V by 6 bases and J by 0 bases, and 7 bases separated the two germline ends. CDR3 sequence reads: CASRSASTDTQYF. In nucleotides, the CDR3 is TGTGCCAGCAGGTCGGCTAGCACAGATACGCAGTATTTT.

The V and J genes are TRBV29-1 and TRBJ2-5; 14 bases line up with TRBD2. The germline gives CDR1 SQVTM, CDR2 ANQGSEA. The CDR3 runs to 13 residues. V lost 6 bases, J lost 5 bases, and 2 bases stayed unmatched. The CDR3: CSVGLAGVETQYF. CDR3 coding DNA: TGCAGCGTGGGACTAGCGGGAGTGGAGACCCAGTACTTC.

The gene calls are TRBV5-1 and TRBJ2-1; TRBD2 matches 8 bases. In germline, CDR1 is SGHRS, CDR2 YFSETQ. The CDR3 has 16 residues. With 6 bases clipped from V and 6 bases from J, the junction kept 14 bases outside the gene matches. The DNA of the CDR3 is TGCGCCAGCACCCGCGAACCAGCGGGAGTTTCCAATGAGCAGTTCTTC. It codes for CASTREPAGVSNEQFF.

The V call is TRBV18, the J call TRBJ2-1, with 7 bases identical to TRBD1. Germline V gives CDR1 KGHSH, CDR2 LQKENI. CDR3 length equals 14 residues. V lost 8 bases to trimming and J lost 3 bases; unmatched junction nucleotides: 7. The CDR3 is CASTRQGSYNEQFF. The CDR3 DNA reads TGTGCCAGCACCCGACAGGGTAGCTACAATGAGCAGTTCTTC.

CDR3 residues: CASSTRGLPGNTIYF. The DNA of the CDR3 is TGTGCCAGCAGCACCAGGGGGCTACCCGGAAACACCATATATTTT. The J gene is TRBJ1-3, the V gene TRBV2; 8 nucleotides agree with TRBD1. Germline V gene data show CDR1 as SNHLY and CDR2 as FYNNEI. Germline trimming cut 6 bases from V and 4 bases from J; bases unmatched to any gene: 8. CDR3 size: 15 residues.

V is TRBV29-1 and J is TRBJ2-2; D not certain. The CDR3 has 14 amino acids. V was cut by 3 bases and J by 1 base, with 9 bases left in between. From germline, CDR1 is SQVTM and CDR2 ANQGSEA. The CDR3 region has the DNA TGCAGCGTTGAGGTTCGTAGGAACACCGGGGAGCTGTTTTTT. Translating it yields CSVEVRRNTGELFF.